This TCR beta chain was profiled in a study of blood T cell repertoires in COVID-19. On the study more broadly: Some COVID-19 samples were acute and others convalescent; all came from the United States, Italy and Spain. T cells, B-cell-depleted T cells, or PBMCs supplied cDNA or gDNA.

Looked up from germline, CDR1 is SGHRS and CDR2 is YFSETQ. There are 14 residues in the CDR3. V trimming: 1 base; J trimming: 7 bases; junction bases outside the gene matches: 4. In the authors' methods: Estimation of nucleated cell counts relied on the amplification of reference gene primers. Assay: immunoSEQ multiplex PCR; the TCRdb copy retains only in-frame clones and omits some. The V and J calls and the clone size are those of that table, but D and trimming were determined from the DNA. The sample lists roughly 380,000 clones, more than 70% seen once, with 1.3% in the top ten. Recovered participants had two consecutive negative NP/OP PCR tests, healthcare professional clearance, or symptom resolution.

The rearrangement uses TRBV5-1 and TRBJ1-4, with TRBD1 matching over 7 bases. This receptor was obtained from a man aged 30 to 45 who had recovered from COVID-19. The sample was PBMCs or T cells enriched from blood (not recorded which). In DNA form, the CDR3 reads TGCGCCAGCAGCTTGACTCCAGGGGGTGAAAAACTGTTTTTT. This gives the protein CASSLTPGGEKLFF.